The 18 T cell receptor beta chains given below trace back to one sample, sequenced in a study of CD8 T cells in ankylosing spondylitis. The antigens these receptors bind are not known. TCRdb recomputed calls from the 5' RACE reads with MiXCR, one row per CDR3 protein. The table shows 800,000 to 900,000 distinct CDR3 sequences, with approximately 12% occurring only once. General study points: What seemed typical of ankylosing spondylitis blood was a TCR beta motif built from roughly eight highly homologous variants.

Sequenced sample: blood, either unsorted or a sorted T cell fraction (not recorded which). The receptors derive from a male donor with ankylosing spondylitis.

This clonotype has at least ten counts. The chain links TRBV10-3 to TRBJ2-3; unclear D gene. V gave up 2 bases and J gave up 0 bases, with 9 bases separating them. Looked up from germline, CDR1 is ENHRY and CDR2 is SYGVKD. CDR3 length: 15 residues. CDR3 protein: CAISEARTSTDTQYF. In nucleotides, the CDR3 is TGTGCCATCAGTGAGGCCCGAACTAGCACAGATACGCAGTATTTT.

This clonotype was seen a handful of times. V is TRBV14 and J is TRBJ2-3; D ambiguous. Between the trimmed V and J ends, which lost 5 bases and 7 bases, there was a span of 10 bases. Per germline, CDR1 SGHDN and CDR2 FVKESK. The CDR3 length is 12 residues. In DNA form, the CDR3 reads TGTGCCAGCAGCACCTCTCGGCATACGCAGTATTTT. Its translation is CASSTSRHTQYF.

The table lists this clonotype with a few counts. V gene TRBV29-1 combines with J gene TRBJ2-7; no clear D. The CDR3 consists of 12 residues. V was cut by 5 bases and J by 2 bases, with 10 bases left in between. Germline assignment: CDR1 SQVTM and CDR2 ANQGSEA. The CDR3 sequence is CSVLVGTYEQYF. CDR3 bases: TGCAGCGTTTTAGTAGGGACCTACGAGCAGTACTTC.

This clonotype has only a few counts. This chain joins TRBV7-3 and TRBJ2-1; the D is unclear. The germline gives CDR1 SGHTA, CDR2 FQGTGA. CDR3 length: 12 amino acids. The ends were cut back, 5 bases at V and 9 bases at J, with 11 bases in the middle. In DNA form, the CDR3 reads TGTGCCAGCAGCGCTAACCCTGGTGAGCAGTTCTTC. It is translated as CASSANPGEQFF.

This clonotype was seen only a few times. The rearrangement uses TRBV20-1 and TRBJ2-3; maybe TRBD1 (5 bases). V lost 3 bases to trimming and J lost 5 bases, with 15 bases between them. Germline values: CDR1 DFQATT, CDR2 SNEGSKA (reference sequence). The CDR3 loop spans 14 amino acids. In DNA form, the CDR3 reads TGCAGTGCTAGGACGGCAGGGTGGGAAGATACGCAGTATTTT. The encoded protein is CSARTAGWEDTQYF.

The chain carries TRBV4-2 and TRBJ1-4; D ambiguous. Trimming cost V 3 bases and J 3 bases, with 11 bases left between them. The V gene's germline CDR1 is LGHNA and CDR2 YNFKEQ. The CDR3 sequence is 15 residues long. CDR3 sequence (DNA): TGTGCCAGCAGCCAGGGGTCGGGCCCTAATGAAAAACTGTTTTTT. Translating gives CASSQGSGPNEKLFF.

Only a few counts were recorded for this clonotype. The V gene is TRBV27, the J gene TRBJ2-7; 10 bases match TRBD2. V gave up 5 bases and J gave up 3 bases; unmatched junction bases: 10. The CDR3 sequence is 16 residues long. Germline V CDR1 and CDR2: MNHEY, SMNVEV (reference sequence). CDR3 nucleotide sequence: TGTGCCAGCAGTCGCCTTCTAGCGGGAGCCCTCTACGAGCAGTACTTC. Protein: CASSRLLAGALYEQYF.

The genes are TRBV5-1 and TRBJ1-4; 8 bases are a match to TRBD1. The V gene's germline CDR1 is SGHRS and CDR2 YFSETQ. There are 13 residues in the CDR3. The V and J ends lost 6 bases and 8 bases, in that order; junction bases with no gene match: 6. DNA for the CDR3: TGCGCCAGCAAGAGGCGGACAGGGGAAAAACTGTTTTTT. Protein product: CASKRRTGEKLFF. Variable domain in full (rest from reference TRBV5-1 and TRBJ1-4): KAGVTQTPRYLIKTRGQQVTLSCSPISGHRSVSWYQQTPGQGLQFLFEYFSETQRNKGNFPGRFSGRQFSNSRSEMNVSTLELGDSALYLCASKRRTGEKLFFGSGTQLSVL.

This clonotype was picked up a small number of times. The genes are TRBV7-2 and TRBJ2-1; D is perhaps TRBD1 (5 bases). CDR1 is SGHTA and CDR2 is FQGNSA in the germline V gene. Trimming cost V 1 base and J 6 bases, with 13 bases left between them. The CDR3 has 15 residues. The CDR3 reads CASSLDPQGVNEQFF. Written as DNA, the CDR3 is TGTGCCAGCAGCTTAGATCCCCAAGGGGTCAATGAGCAGTTCTTC.

This clonotype has more than one count but fewer than ten. This chain connects TRBV3-1 to TRBJ2-1; the D gene is possibly TRBD2 (5 bases). This CDR3 has 12 residues. V gave up 1 base and J gave up 9 bases, with 7 bases separating them. The germline V gene encodes CDR1 LGHDT and CDR2 YNNKEL (reference sequence). CDR3 DNA sequence: TGTGCCAGCAGCCAAGCTAGCATTGAGCAGTTCTTC. It encodes CASSQASIEQFF.

This clonotype was observed a few times. V is TRBV4-3 and J is TRBJ2-3, with D possibly matching TRBD2 (7 bases). The CDR3 covers 17 residues. V lost 2 bases and J lost 2, with 17 bases in between. In germline, CDR1 is LGHNA, CDR2 YSLEER. The CDR3 coding sequence is TGCGCCAGCAGCCAACGCGTCGCGGGGGCCTCCACAGATACGCAGTATTTT. This gives the protein CASSQRVAGASTDTQYF.

There are a few counts of this clonotype. This sequence joins TRBV19 and TRBJ2-7; D remains unclear. Germline V gene data show CDR1 as LNHDA and CDR2 as SQIVND (reference sequence). The CDR3 has 16 amino acids. Trimming removed 6 bases at V and 3 bases at J, with 21 bases between. CDR3 sequence: CASSPIVTLAVYEQYF. CDR3 bases: TGTGCCAGTAGCCCTATCGTAACTTTGGCCGTCTACGAGCAGTACTTC.

This clonotype was recorded a few times. CDR3 coding DNA: TGCGCCAGTATGGACAGGGTCACCTACGAGCAGTACTTC. Translation: CASMDRVTYEQYF. V is TRBV5-1 and J is TRBJ2-7, with 8 bases fitting TRBD1. This CDR3 region has 13 residues. V shed 8 bases, J shed 2 bases, and the junction held 6 bases outside the gene matches. Per the germline V gene, CDR1 is SGHRS and CDR2 is YFSETQ.

This clonotype was counted a few times. This chain links TRBV20-1 with TRBJ2-7; D may be TRBD2 (5 bases). Trimming took off 6 bases at V and 0 bases at J, with 12 bases between the two ends. Germline lookup yields CDR1 DFQATT and CDR2 SNEGSKA (reference sequence). The CDR3 length is 13 residues. The DNA of the CDR3 is TGCAGTGCCCTAAGCGGAACCTCCTACGAGCAGTACTTC. Amino acid sequence: CSALSGTSYEQYF.

Ten or more counts support this clonotype. This chain connects TRBV24-1 to TRBJ2-7; 8 positions match TRBD1. Germline-derived CDR1 and CDR2 are KGHDR and SFDVKD. The CDR3 sequence is 15 residues long. V shed 4 bases and J 5 bases; nucleotides not matched to a gene: 9. DNA of the CDR3: TGTGCCACCAGTGAGGCAGGGACAGGCCGAGACGAGCAGTACTTC. Protein product: CATSEAGTGRDEQYF.

In this sample, this clonotype turned up a few times. This chain links TRBV18 with TRBJ1-2, with TRBD1 identical over 7 bases. Germline values: CDR1 KGHSH, CDR2 LQKENI. The ends lost 6 bases at V and 5 bases at J; junction bases unmatched: 12. The CDR3 spans 15 residues. The chain's CDR3 is CASSEGQQYPYGYTF. The CDR3 DNA sequence: TGTGCCAGCTCGGAGGGACAGCAATACCCGTATGGCTACACCTTC.

This clonotype was seen ten or more times. The rearrangement joins TRBV27 to TRBJ2-1; D is perhaps TRBD1 or TRBD2 (5 bases each). CDR1 MNHEY and CDR2 SMNVEV come from the germline V gene (reference sequence). The CDR3 contains 16 residues. The germline V and J ends were trimmed by 8 bases and 0 bases, with 17 bases remaining between them. This chain's CDR3 is CASQSPGALSYNEQFF. The DNA of the CDR3 is TGTGCCAGCCAAAGTCCCGGGGCCCTCTCCTACAATGAGCAGTTCTTC.

The genes are TRBV7-9 and TRBJ2-5; TRBD1 matches 7 bases. Losses at the gene ends were 6 bases for V and 4 bases for J; bases not matched to a gene: 5. The germline gives CDR1 SEHNR, CDR2 FQNEAQ (reference sequence). This CDR3 region has 13 residues. In DNA form, the CDR3 reads TGTGCCAGCAGGGACAGGAACGGAGAGACCCAGTACTTC. It encodes CASRDRNGETQYF.